The 14 T cell receptor beta chains in this list originate from one sample, sequenced in a study of CD8 T cells in Susac syndrome. Random-hexamer reverse transcription was applied to about 0.45 to 1 ug RNA. TCRdb ran MiXCR on the immunoSEQ multiplex PCR reads and lists one entry per CDR3 protein. The repertoire holds about 300,000 distinct CDR3 sequences, with roughly nine tenths as singletons. Sequencing input: CD4+ T cells from PBMCs. These TCRs come from a human donor with multiple sclerosis.

The CDR3 nucleotides are TGTGCCACCAGGGGACAGATGTCAGAGACCCAGTACTTC. Its protein is CATRGQMSETQYF. The gene calls are TRBV15 and TRBJ2-5, with 7 bases fitting TRBD1. V trimming: 6 bases; J trimming: 4 bases; junction bases outside the gene matches: 5. The germline CDR1 and CDR2 sequences are LNHNV and YYDKDF (reference sequence). The CDR3 totals 13 residues.

V is TRBV6-5 and J is TRBJ2-7; TRBD1 matches 9 bases. This CDR3 comprises 15 residues. CDR1 and CDR2 (germline): MNHEY, SVGAGI. The V gene end was trimmed by 6 bases and the J gene end by 0 bases; junction bases not matched to a gene: 6. The CDR3 coding sequence is TGTGCCAGCAGCCAAGGACAGGGGAGCTCCTACGAGCAGTACTTC. Protein product: CASSQGQGSSYEQYF.

Here the CDR3 reads CASRPLLGANEQFF. In DNA form, the CDR3 reads TGCGCCAGCAGGCCCCTGCTGGGGGCCAATGAGCAGTTCTTC. The chain couples TRBV5-1 to TRBJ2-1; D is perhaps TRBD1 (6 bases). Germline CDR1 reads SGHRS; CDR2 reads YFSETQ. The CDR3 covers 14 residues. Between the trimmed V and J ends, which lost 5 bases and 6 bases, there was a span of 15 bases.

The V call is TRBV15, the J call TRBJ2-2, with D possibly being TRBD1 or TRBD2 (6 bases each). Germline loops: CDR1 LNHNV, CDR2 YYDKDF (reference sequence). V gave up 0 bases and J gave up 7 bases, with 15 bases separating them. The CDR3 covers 16 residues. CDR3 region: CATSRDPGGSGGELFF. CDR3 bases: TGTGCCACCAGCAGAGATCCCGGGGGCAGTGGCGGGGAGCTGTTTTTT.

The chain is built from TRBV6-2 or TRBV6-3 and TRBJ2-1; 10 positions match TRBD2. J was trimmed by 4 bases and V by 6 bases; bases with no gene match: 6. CDR1 and CDR2 from the germline V gene are MNHEY and SVGEGT. The CDR3 sequence is 15 residues long. The CDR3 is CASRQGLARYNEQFF. The CDR3 DNA reads as TGTGCCAGCAGACAGGGACTAGCGAGATACAATGAGCAGTTCTTC.

This clonotype was counted once. The chain recombines TRBV7-3 with TRBJ1-3; no clear D gene. The CDR3 contains 16 residues. Trimming pared 5 bases from V and 0 bases from J, leaving 14 bases between. Germline loops: CDR1 SGHTA, CDR2 FQGTGA. In DNA form, the CDR3 reads TGTGCCAGCAGCCTCCACGGGATTGCCTCTGGAAACACCATATATTTT. Amino acid sequence: CASSLHGIASGNTIYF.

The chain couples TRBV30 to TRBJ2-1; 11 positions match TRBD2. J lost 9 bases, V lost 3 bases, and 13 bases had no gene match. This CDR3 comprises 16 residues. Looked up from germline, CDR1 is GTSNPN and CDR2 is SVGIG (reference sequence). CDR3 residues: CAWSSRLAGRLAEQFF. CDR3 DNA sequence: TGTGCCTGGAGCTCCAGACTAGCGGGAAGGTTAGCTGAGCAGTTCTTC.

The rearrangement joins TRBV20-1 to TRBJ2-7; 9 nucleotides line up with TRBD2. With V trimmed by 0 bases and J by 4 bases, 7 bases remained unmatched. CDR1 is DFQATT and CDR2 is SNEGSKA in the germline V gene (reference sequence). The CDR3 is 15 amino acids. CDR3 bases: TGCAGTGCTAGAGATAGGCTAGCGGGGTTATACGAGCAGTACTTC. Protein product: CSARDRLAGLYEQYF.

This chain links TRBV6-6 with TRBJ1-5; 7 bases are a match to TRBD1. Germline V lookup: CDR1 MNHNY, CDR2 SVGAGI (reference sequence). The CDR3 extends over 14 amino acids. Unmatched junction bases numbered 5, after V lost 8 bases and J lost 1 base. CDR3 nucleotides: TGTGCCAGCCGATCAGGGGGGAGCAATCAGCCCCAGCATTTT. It is translated as CASRSGGSNQPQHF.

The V and J genes are TRBV12-3 or TRBV12-4 and TRBJ2-5; no clear D gene. This CDR3 has 14 residues. Trimming removed 4 bases from V and 5 bases from J, with 14 bases in between. CDR3 sequence: CASSSRATQETQYF. CDR3 DNA: TGTGCCAGCAGTTCTCGGGCCACTCAGGAGACCCAGTACTTC.

This clonotype is a singleton in its sample. The chain uses TRBV5-1 and TRBJ2-7; 8 bases fit TRBD2. The junction had 14 bases not matched to a gene; V was cut back by 6 bases and J by 0 bases. CDR1 and CDR2 from the germline V gene are SGHRS and YFSETQ. CDR3 length equals 17 residues. The CDR3 DNA sequence: TGCGCCAGCACTCGGGGGCCGGTAGCGGGGACCTCCTACGAGCAGTACTTC. Translating gives CASTRGPVAGTSYEQYF.

CDR3 sequence: CASSSAGMAGNLNEQFF. Written as DNA, the CDR3 is TGTGCCAGCAGCTCCGCTGGGATGGCGGGAAACCTCAATGAGCAGTTCTTC. The rearrangement links TRBV7-9 to TRBJ2-1; D is possibly TRBD2 (6 bases). Between the trimmed V and J ends, which lost 4 bases and 6 bases, there was a span of 22 bases. The germline CDR1 and CDR2 sequences are SEHNR and FQNEAQ (reference sequence). The CDR3 is 17 amino acids. The whole variable domain, filled in from reference TRBV7-9 and TRBJ2-1, reads DTGVSQNPRHKITKRGQNVTFRCDPISEHNRLYWYRQTLGQGPEFLTYFQNEAQLEKSRLLSDRFSAERPKGSFSTLEIQRTEQGDSAMYLCASSSAGMAGNLNEQFFGPGTRLTVL.

The chain is built from TRBV20-1 and TRBJ2-3; D is ambiguous. V was trimmed by 6 bases and J by 3 bases, leaving 7 bases between them. CDR3 length: 11 residues. CDR1 is DFQATT, CDR2 SNEGSKA, per germline (reference sequence). The CDR3 is CSAPMTDTQYF. The CDR3 DNA follows: TGCAGTGCCCCGATGACAGATACGCAGTATTTT.

The chain links TRBV4-1 to TRBJ2-3, with D possibly being TRBD1 (5 bases). Looked up from germline, CDR1 is MGHRA and CDR2 is YSYEKL. The CDR3 runs to 16 residues. Trimming took off 4 bases at V and 4 bases at J, with 18 bases between the two ends. CDR3 DNA sequence: TGCGCCAGCAGCCCCGCGCAGGGTGGTATTCCAGATACGCAGTATTTT. Residues: CASSPAQGGIPDTQYF.